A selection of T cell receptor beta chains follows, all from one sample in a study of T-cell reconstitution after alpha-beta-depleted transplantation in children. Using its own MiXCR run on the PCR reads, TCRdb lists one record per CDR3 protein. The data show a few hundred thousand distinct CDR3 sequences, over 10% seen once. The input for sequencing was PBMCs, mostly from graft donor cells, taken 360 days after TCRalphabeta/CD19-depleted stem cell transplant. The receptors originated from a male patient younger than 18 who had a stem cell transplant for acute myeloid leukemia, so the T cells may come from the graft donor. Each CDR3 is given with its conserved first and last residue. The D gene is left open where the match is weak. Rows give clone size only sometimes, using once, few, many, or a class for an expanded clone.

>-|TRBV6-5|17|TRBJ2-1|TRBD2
TGTGCCAGCAGTTACTCGAAGTGGAGCGGGACTTGGAATGAGCAGTTCTTC
CASSYSKWSGTWNEQFF
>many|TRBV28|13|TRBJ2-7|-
TGTGCCAGCAGTTTAGAGGTCATCTACGAGCAGTACTTC
CASSLEVIYEQYF
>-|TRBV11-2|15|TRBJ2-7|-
TGTGCCAGCAGCTCATTTCCGGGCCCAACCTACGAGCAGTACTTC
CASSSFPGPTYEQYF
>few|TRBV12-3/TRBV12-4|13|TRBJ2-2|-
TGTGCCAGCAGTCCAATAATCACCGGGGAGCTGTTTTTT
CASSPIITGELFF
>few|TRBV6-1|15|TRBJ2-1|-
TGTGCCAGCAGTCAGGTGCGGAATTCCTACAATGAGCAGTTCTTC
CASSQVRNSYNEQFF
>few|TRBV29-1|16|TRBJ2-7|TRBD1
TGCAGCGTAGCGAAAGTGACAGGGGGCTTCTCCTACGAGCAGTACTTC
CSVAKVTGGFSYEQYF
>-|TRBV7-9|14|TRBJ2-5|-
TGTGCCAGCAGCGGGAGTGTGTACCAAGAGACCCAGTACTTC
CASSGSVYQETQYF
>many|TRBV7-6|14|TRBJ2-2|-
TGTGCCAGCAGCCACGTCGATGGTACCGGGGAGCTGTTTTTT
CASSHVDGTGELFF
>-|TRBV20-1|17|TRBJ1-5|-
TGCTGTGCTAGAAACCCAGGGACCGGCGGGGGCAATCAGCCCCAGCATTTT
CCARNPGTGGGNQPQHF
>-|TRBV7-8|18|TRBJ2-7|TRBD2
TGTGCCAGCAGCTGGGTCAGGGCTAGCGGGAGGAGGTGGTACGAGCAGTACTTC
CASSWVRASGRRWYEQYF
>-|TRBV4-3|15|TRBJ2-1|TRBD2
TGCGCCAGCAGCCTGGGACTAGCACCAGGTAATGAGCAGTTCTTC
CASSLGLAPGNEQFF
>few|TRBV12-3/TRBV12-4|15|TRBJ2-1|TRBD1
TGTGCCAGCAGCACCGGGACAGGCCATTACAATGAGCAGTTCTTC
CASSTGTGHYNEQFF
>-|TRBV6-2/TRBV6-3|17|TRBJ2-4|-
TGTGCCAGCAGTTACCCACCAAGTTTATATTCAAAAAACATTCAGTACTTC
CASSYPPSLYSKNIQYF